This TCR beta chain was retrieved from a study of T cells in Graves' hyperthyroidism and ophthalmopathy (dated by TCRdb to between 2019 and 2020). Broadly, across the study: To identify TCR V-J signatures that set the groups apart, the researchers used a discovery cohort of about a hundred patients, made up of roughly 40 with Graves' ophthalmopathy and some 55 with stable Graves' hyperthyroidism. Prospective prediction of ophthalmopathy was tested in an independent validation cohort consisting of some 20 hyperthyroidism patients and approximately 16 patients who later progressed to ophthalmopathy. For training and testing, the 100 patients in the discovery cohort were randomly divided in a 7:3 ratio. The study also compared thyroid tissue and blood T-cell repertoires from more than 5 Graves' hyperthyroidism patients. After sampling, hyperthyroidism patients received methimazole starting at 30 mg daily, and ophthalmopathy patients received high-dose intravenous methylprednisolone. The paper describes TCR Vbeta CDR3 sequencing of about 140 peripheral blood samples, made up of about 40 ophthalmopathy patients, 70 to 75 hyperthyroidism patients and approximately 17 progressor patients. Study-wide findings and limitations: In validation, progression to ophthalmopathy was predicted by the model with 65% to 71% sensitivity and 72% to 85% specificity, a median of roughly 6 months before onset. No statistical method was used to set the sample size in advance, and investigators knew the group allocation. Ophthalmopathy was separated from stable hyperthyroidism by a 13 V-J signature model, with about 88% sensitivity and roughly 81% specificity obtained in cross-validation and 80%/75% obtained in testing. Most expanded thyroid clonotypes (frequency above 0.001) were also found in blood, which suggests that blood repertoires may mirror thyroid immune responses.

The TCR beta CDR3 regions were amplified from RNA transcripts. The TCR CDR3 was subjected to a first round of RT-PCR using the HTBI primer set and the Qiagen OneStep RT-PCR kit. A second multiplex PCR round built the libraries, followed by size selection and purification. Paired-end sequencing of the libraries was performed with 100 bp reads on an Illumina HiSeq2000. The study's processing was this. Raw data were processed with SOAPnuke, discarding reads with adapters, uncalled bases, mean Phred below 15, or no exact constant-primer or identifier match. High-quality paired reads were merged using COPE v1.2.5, and each unique nucleotide sequence was defined as a clonotype. Clonotypes were aligned to IMGT TRBV, TRBD and TRBJ reference segments using MiTCR v1.1. The analysis included only V-J combinations with a frequency above 0.0001, which together covered 99% to 99.2% of the repertoires. The TCS score was defined as the ratio of F50 (clonal expansion) to E x V (chaos), calculated using BLOSUM62-based TCRdist between CDR3 peptides within each V-J. Welch's t-statistics and random forest reduced fewer than 600 V-J features to 13, which were used in a naive Bayes classifier (R e1071). Thyroid-blood repertoire similarity was quantified with the Morisita-Horn index. The public sequencing data were trimmed at Q25 with fastp and processed into clonotypes with MiXCR by TCRdb, which kept only in-frame beta chains. A single entry per CDR3 protein holds the most common genes and DNA from its merged rows. The authors' filters were not applied to this entry. This sample holds about 570,000 distinct CDR3 sequences; 35% to 55% were observed only once. Roughly 19% of the sample is in the top ten clones.

This clonotype was seen ten or more times. Its antigen remains undetermined. No base quality values were provided; no much bigger clone lies one nucleotide off. Patients with uncontrolled infections, other autoimmune diseases, pregnancy or lactation were excluded. Clinical symptoms, serum thyroxine and TRAb, thyroid ultrasound, and orbital computed tomography formed the basis for the diagnoses. Trizol reagent was used to extract total RNA, and RNA quality was then checked on an Agilent 2100 Bioanalyzer. The source material was peripheral blood or thyroid tissue (not recorded which). The sequence was obtained from an adult woman with Graves' disease, either hyperthyroidism or ophthalmopathy (not recorded which).

The DNA is TGTGCCAGCAGCGATACTAGCGGTTCCTACGAGCAGTACTTC. Its protein is CASSDTSGSYEQYF. Recombination joined TRBV7-2 with TRBJ2-7, and 8 junction bases match TRBD2. The germline V gene provides CDR1 SGHTA and CDR2 FQGNSA. The CDR3 covers 14 residues, taking in both the cysteine and the phenylalanine. Here the CDR3 DNA is all that survives: 42 bases in frame from base 1. The germline V and J ends show losses of 5 bases and 1 base respectively, and no gene match explains 4 bases of the junction.